The TCR beta chain described here comes from a study of early stage breast cancer tumors. Notes on the study in general: Enriched TCRB sequences shared across patients were mostly commonly generated sequences. Blood repertoires resembled normal breast more than tumor.

Sequencing was performed with immunoSEQ multiplex PCR; in TCRdb, only in-frame clones are kept and a portion is missing. The sample shows some 21,000 clones, 70% to 80% of them seen only once. Points on this clone: The antigen is not known.

Trimming shortened V by 6 bases and J by 0 bases, and 12 bases separated the two germline ends. Per germline, CDR1 SQVTM and CDR2 ANQGSEA. This CDR3 has 14 residues. The rearrangement links TRBV29-1 to TRBJ2-4; D is possibly TRBD1 or TRBD2 (5 bases each). The receptor was isolated from a person aged 60 to 70 with breast cancer. Sample: blood. CDR3 amino acids: CSVGWGLAKNIQYF. CDR3 DNA: TGCAGCGTCGGGTGGGGGTTAGCCAAAAACATTCAGTACTTC.